The TCR beta chain under discussion was sequenced for a study of blood T cell repertoires in COVID-19. Only in-frame clones appear in the TCRdb table, and some are missing; sequencing was by immunoSEQ multiplex PCR. The repertoire includes approximately 290,000 clones, around 85% of them detected once, and around 4.5% sits in the top ten. The ends were cut back, 4 bases at V and 3 bases at J, with 9 bases in the middle. CDR3 length: 13 amino acids. Germline V gives CDR1 SGHVT, CDR2 SQSDAQ. The chain uses TRBV7-4 and TRBJ2-5, with D perhaps TRBD1 (5 bases). The receptor comes from a woman in her twenties or thirties who had recovered from COVID-19. The sequenced sample consisted of PBMCs or T cells enriched from blood (not recorded which). The CDR3 region has the DNA TGTGCCAGCAGCTCCTCGACAGAAGAGACCCAGTACTTC. Translating it yields CASSSSTEETQYF.